This TCR beta chain appears in the sequencing data of a study of cytomegalovirus exposure and HLA in healthy donors. General study findings and limits: Over 150 TCR beta chains were listed as cytomegalovirus-associated.

PCR employed 60 Vbeta and 13 Jbeta primers. Data came from immunoSEQ multiplex PCR; TCRdb stores just in-frame clones and leaves some out. The table has approximately 150,000 clones, about 80% seen once; the top ten hold about 1.5%. A remark on this clone: Antigen: not known.

V lost 1 base to trimming and J lost 2 bases, with 5 bases between them. This CDR3 is built from 13 residues. Germline V gene sequence: CDR1 GTSNPN, CDR2 SVGIG (reference sequence). The material sequenced was PBMCs. This chain uses TRBV30 with TRBJ2-2; D not resolved. The receptor was derived from a woman in her thirties in good health and CMV-seropositive. CDR3 DNA sequence: TGTGCCTGGAGTGGGGCAAACACCGGGGAGCTGTTTTTT. Protein product: CAWSGANTGELFF.